The clone carrying this T cell receptor (beta chain) appeared a few times. Its antigen is currently unknown. The CDR3 has 14 amino acids. V gave up 3 bases and J gave up 8 bases; unmatched junction bases: 6. From germline, CDR1 is KGHSH and CDR2 LQKENI. TCRdb re-called the reads with MiXCR, one entry per CDR3 protein. The sample includes around 450,000 distinct CDR3 sequences, around 10% of them seen just once. The sample is drawn from a study of T cell repertoires in cytomegalovirus infection. About the research overall: An indication of both CMV infection and matching HLA type came from public TCR beta signatures. Study-level results: Accumulated public TCR beta family frequency recognized individuals carrying CMV together with the relevant HLA. Within the response measured ex vivo, HLA-C-restricted CMV-specific TCR beta clonotypes were dominant.

Sample: PBMCs. The sequence derives from a human donor in good health (CMV status not recorded). Some clones in this sample may be carry-over from other donors' samples. The chain combines TRBV18 with TRBJ1-4; 7 positions match TRBD1. DNA of the CDR3: TGTGCCAGCTCACCTGACAGGGAGGCGGAAAAACTGTTTTTT. It is translated as CASSPDREAEKLFF.